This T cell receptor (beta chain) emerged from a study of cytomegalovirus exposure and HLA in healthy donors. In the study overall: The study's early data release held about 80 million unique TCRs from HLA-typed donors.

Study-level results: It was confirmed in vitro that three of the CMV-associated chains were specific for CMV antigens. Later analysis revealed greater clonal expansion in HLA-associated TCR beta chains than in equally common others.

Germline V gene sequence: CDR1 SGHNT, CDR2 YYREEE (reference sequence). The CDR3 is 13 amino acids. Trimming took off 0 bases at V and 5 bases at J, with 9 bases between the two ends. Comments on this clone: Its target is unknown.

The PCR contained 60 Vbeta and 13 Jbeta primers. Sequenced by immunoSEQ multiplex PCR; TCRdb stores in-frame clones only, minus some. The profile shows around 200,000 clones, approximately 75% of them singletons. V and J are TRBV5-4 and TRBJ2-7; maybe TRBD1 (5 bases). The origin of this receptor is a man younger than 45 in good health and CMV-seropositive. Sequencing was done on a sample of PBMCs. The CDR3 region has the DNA TGTGCCAGCAGCTTGGAGGGGCTGAACGAGCAGTACTTC. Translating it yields CASSLEGLNEQYF.